This TCR beta chain was identified during a study of blood T cell repertoires in COVID-19. The V and J ends lost 3 bases and 7 bases respectively, with 7 bases between them. The germline V gene encodes CDR1 MDHEN and CDR2 SYDVKM. This CDR3 region has 13 residues. Measured with immunoSEQ multiplex PCR; TCRdb has only the in-frame clones, and not every one. The table shows approximately 76,000 clones, with around four fifths occurring only once. The receptor comes from a man at least 80 years old with active or convalescent COVID-19. The rearrangement joins TRBV28 to TRBJ1-6; tentatively, D is TRBD1 (5 bases). Sequenced input: peripheral blood. The CDR3 DNA sequence: TGTGCCAGCAGTTTTAGGGGAAATTCACCCCTCCACTTT. Protein: CASSFRGNSPLHF.